The 21 T cell receptor beta chains listed next were all sequenced from one sample in a study of blood T cell repertoires in COVID-19. TCRdb keeps only in-frame clones here, not all; method: immunoSEQ multiplex PCR. The data show 150,000 to 190,000 clones, around 84% seen once. The material sequenced was PBMCs or T cells enriched from blood (not recorded which). These receptors were taken from a man between 50 and 59 years old who had recovered from COVID-19.

The chain combines TRBV3-1 (or the pseudogene TRBV3-2) with TRBJ1-2; D unresolved. This CDR3 is built from 14 residues. Germline CDR1 LGHDT, CDR2 YNNKEL (reference sequence). Deletions cut 3 bases from V and 3 bases from J, with 11 bases between. The CDR3 region is CASSQERRDYGYTF. CDR3 coding DNA: TGTGCCAGCAGCCAGGAGAGACGGGACTATGGCTACACCTTC.

J is TRBJ2-7 and V is TRBV27; 9 nucleotides align to TRBD2. V was clipped by 3 bases and J by 7 bases; unmatched bases: 7. The length of the CDR3 is 14 residues. Germline V gene lookup returns CDR1 MNHEY and CDR2 SMNVEV (reference sequence). Written as DNA, the CDR3 is TGTGCCAGCAGTTTTGGGACTAGCATTTCAGAGCAGTACTTC. Translating gives CASSFGTSISEQYF.

This clone was recorded only once. This chain joins TRBV5-1 and TRBJ2-1; 12 bases agree with TRBD2. V shed 1 base, J shed 2 bases, and the junction held 4 bases outside the gene matches. This CDR3 region has 17 residues. Per germline, CDR1 SGHRS and CDR2 YFSETQ. The DNA of the CDR3 is TGCGCCAGCAGCTTGTTAGCTAGCGGGGGGGCCTACAATGAGCAGTTCTTC. Its translation: CASSLLASGGAYNEQFF.

This rearrangement joins TRBV27 to TRBJ2-7, with D possibly being TRBD2 (7 bases). Trimming pared 8 bases from V and 3 bases from J, leaving 23 bases between. This CDR3 is 16 amino acids long. The germline gives CDR1 MNHEY, CDR2 SMNVEV (reference sequence). The CDR3 DNA reads TGTGCCAGCCCTTCAGTGGGGGGGGCGGGGGACTACGAGCAGTACTTC. Its protein product is CASPSVGGAGDYEQYF.

CDR3 sequence: CASSQGDREKLFF. CDR3 coding DNA: TGTGCCAGCAGCCAAGGCGACAGAGAAAAACTGTTTTTT. The V call is TRBV14, the J call TRBJ1-4; perhaps TRBD1 as D (5 bases). V was pared by 1 base and J by 8 bases, with 8 bases between. The CDR3 is 13 residues long. CDR1 is SGHDN and CDR2 is FVKESK in the germline V gene.

The chain carries TRBV6-5 and TRBJ1-6; TRBD1 matches 8 bases. Germline V gives CDR1 MNHEY, CDR2 SVGAGI. The CDR3 has 16 amino acids. The trim removed 0 bases at V and 4 bases at J, leaving 2 bases unmatched. This chain's CDR3 is CASSYSDRGYNSPLHF. CDR3 nucleotides: TGTGCCAGCAGTTACTCTGACAGGGGTTATAATTCACCCCTCCACTTT.

This clone was observed a few times. This chain joins TRBV18 and TRBJ1-2; 7 positions agree with TRBD1. The CDR3 consists of 15 residues. Germline V gives CDR1 KGHSH, CDR2 LQKENI. V was clipped by 2 bases and J by 3 bases; unmatched bases: 6. CDR3 loop: CASSPNTGDDYGYTF. Written as DNA, the CDR3 is TGTGCCAGCTCACCAAATACAGGGGATGACTATGGCTACACCTTC.

The J gene is TRBJ2-7, the V gene TRBV7-8, with 10 bases that match TRBD2. Germline V gene sequence: CDR1 SGHVS, CDR2 FQNEAQ. The ends lost 5 bases at V and 6 bases at J; junction bases unmatched: 10. The CDR3 has 15 residues. Here the CDR3 reads CASSRAGGASLEQYF. The CDR3 DNA is TGTGCCAGCAGCCGAGCGGGGGGGGCCTCTCTCGAGCAGTACTTC. The entire variable domain, with the rest obtained from reference TRBV7-8 and TRBJ2-7, is as follows: GAGVSQSPRYKVAKRGQDVALRCDPISGHVSLFWYQQALGQGPEFLTYFQNEAQLDKSGLPSDRFFAERPEGSVSTLKIQRTQQEDSAVYLCASSRAGGASLEQYFGPGTRLTVT.

This chain uses TRBV5-1 with TRBJ2-3; D is possibly TRBD2 (6 bases). Germline V CDR1 and CDR2: SGHRS, YFSETQ. V was trimmed by 4 bases and J by 0 bases, leaving 12 bases between them. The CDR3 is 15 residues long. The CDR3 spells CASSGTFTSTDTQYF. The CDR3 DNA reads TGCGCCAGCAGCGGGACTTTCACTAGCACAGATACGCAGTATTTT.

The V and J genes are TRBV6-5 and TRBJ1-3; possible D gene TRBD1, 6 bases. The length of the CDR3 is 14 residues. Trimming pared 5 bases from V and 4 bases from J, leaving 12 bases between. Per the germline V gene, CDR1 is MNHEY and CDR2 is SVGAGI. CDR3 region: CASSLRGSGNTIYF. As DNA, the CDR3 is TGTGCCAGCAGTCTCAGGGGTTCCGGAAACACCATATATTTT.

This sequence joins TRBV6-5 and TRBJ1-1; TRBD1 agrees at 8 bases. V dropped 5 bases and J dropped 3; count of bases not matched to a gene: 8. Germline CDR1 is MNHEY and CDR2 is SVGAGI. The CDR3 loop spans 15 amino acids. Here the CDR3 reads CASSRRQGMYTEAFF. As DNA, the CDR3 is TGTGCCAGCAGTCGAAGACAGGGGATGTACACTGAAGCTTTCTTT.

The chain employs TRBV7-9 and TRBJ2-3, with D perhaps matching TRBD2 (5 bases). The V and J ends lost 5 bases and 3 bases respectively, with 18 bases between them. Per the germline V gene, CDR1 is SEHNR and CDR2 is FQNEAQ (reference sequence). The CDR3 length is 16 residues. The CDR3, as DNA: TGTGCCAGCAGCCCAGCCCGGCTAGCCGGGACAGATACGCAGTATTTT. This codes for CASSPARLAGTDTQYF.

The chain employs TRBV5-1 and TRBJ2-7; the match to TRBD1 covers 10 bases. CDR1 is SGHRS, CDR2 YFSETQ, per germline. J lost 3 bases, V lost 4 bases, and 4 bases had no gene match. This CDR3 region has 14 residues. Written as DNA, the CDR3 is TGCGCCAGCAGCGCTTGGACAGGGGGCTACGAGCAGTACTTC. This sequence encodes CASSAWTGGYEQYF.

The sample holds many counts of this clone. The gene calls are TRBV10-3 and TRBJ2-1, with 7 bases that match TRBD2. The length of the CDR3 is 15 residues. Trimming removed 3 bases from V and 2 bases from J; junction bases left unmatched: 4. CDR1 ENHRY and CDR2 SYGVKD come from the germline V gene. The CDR3 DNA sequence: TGTGCCATCAGTGAAGGGGAGGGGACCTACAATGAGCAGTTCTTC. Protein product: CAISEGEGTYNEQFF.

This chain links TRBV4-3 with TRBJ2-6; D might be TRBD2 (6 bases). This CDR3 has 16 residues. The V gene's germline CDR1 is LGHNA and CDR2 YSLEER. The germline V and J ends were trimmed by 1 base and 1 base, with 8 bases remaining between them. CDR3 DNA sequence: TGCGCCAGCAGCCAAGGACTAGGGTCTGGGGCCAACGTCCTGACTTTC. It codes for CASSQGLGSGANVLTF.

This clone occurred once. The chain employs TRBV19 and TRBJ1-4, with TRBD1 identical over 7 bases. V lost 5 bases and J lost 5; bases outside the gene matches: 8. CDR3 length: 15 amino acids. Germline V lookup: CDR1 LNHDA, CDR2 SQIVND (reference sequence). The CDR3 sequence: CASSPGGRTNEKLFF. The CDR3 DNA reads TGTGCCAGTAGTCCAGGGGGAAGGACGAATGAAAAACTGTTTTTT. The full variable domain, completed using reference TRBV19 and TRBJ1-4, is DGGITQSPKYLFRKEGQNVTLSCEQNLNHDAMYWYRQDPGQGLRLIYYSQIVNDFQKGDIAEGYSVSREKKESFPLTVTSAQKNPTAFYLCASSPGGRTNEKLFFGSGTQLSVL.

In this sample, this clone turned up once. The J gene is TRBJ2-2, the V gene TRBV19; D is possibly TRBD1 (5 bases). V lost 7 bases to trimming and J lost 2 bases, with 14 bases between them. Per the germline V gene, CDR1 is LNHDA and CDR2 is SQIVND (reference sequence). CDR3 length: 15 amino acids. CDR3 DNA: TGTGCCAGTATTCCCCAGGGTCGAAACACCGGGGAGCTGTTTTTT. This translates into CASIPQGRNTGELFF.

The CDR3 DNA follows: TGTGCCAGCAGTGGCCATCGGGACATCCGAGGTCAGTACTTC. It specifies CASSGHRDIRGQYF. The rearrangement links TRBV25-1 to TRBJ2-7, with a possible D match to TRBD1 (6 bases). Germline V gene sequence: CDR1 MGHDK, CDR2 SYGVNS. The V gene lost 4 bases and the J gene lost 10 bases, with 20 bases spanning the gap. The CDR3 sequence is 14 residues long.

The rearrangement uses TRBV2 and TRBJ1-6; D is unresolved. V was pared by 10 bases and J by 2 bases, with 15 bases between. CDR1 SNHLY and CDR2 FYNNEI come from the germline V gene. The CDR3 spans 15 residues. CDR3: CATGGEIAYNSPLHF. CDR3 DNA sequence: TGTGCCACAGGCGGGGAAATCGCCTATAATTCACCCCTCCACTTT.

The table lists this clone with many counts. This chain joins TRBV11-2 and TRBJ2-7, with 8 bases lining up with TRBD1. After removal of 3 bases from V and 5 bases from J, the junction contained 6 bases not matched to a gene. The germline CDR1 and CDR2 sequences are SGHAT and FQNNGV. CDR3 length equals 14 residues. The CDR3 DNA reads TGTGCCAGCAGCTTCGGGACAGGAGGGGACGAGCAGTACTTC. Its protein is CASSFGTGGDEQYF.

The CDR3 reads CASSLSGVGELFF. CDR3 sequence (DNA): TGTGCCAGCAGTTTATCAGGGGTCGGGGAGCTGTTTTTT. The gene calls are TRBV12-3 or TRBV12-4 and TRBJ2-2, with D possibly matching TRBD1 (6 bases). This CDR3 contains 13 residues. Between the trimmed V and J ends, which lost 2 bases and 7 bases, there was a span of 8 bases.